This TCR beta chain derives from a study of siplizumab effects on memory and regulatory T cells. Here immunoSEQ multiplex PCR was the method, and the copy in TCRdb shows in-frame clones only, minus some. The sample includes 90,000 to 140,000 clones, more than 85% of them seen just once. This clone was seen only once. Antigen unknown. There are 13 residues in the CDR3. V gave up 5 bases and J gave up 4 bases, with 11 bases separating them. Per germline, CDR1 SNHLY and CDR2 FYNNEI. General study results and limits: Mapping to unstimulated subsets was achieved for only a minor fraction of alloreactive clones. Siplizumab significantly lowered the alloreactive sequences that could be traced to unstimulated CD4+ memory cells.

The TCR sequence derives from a human donor in good health. This chain connects TRBV2 to TRBJ1-1; D is undetermined. Sequenced material: CD4+ T cells sorted from blood. The chain's CDR3 is CASSPGPLTEAFF. CDR3 DNA sequence: TGTGCCAGCAGTCCGGGTCCCCTCACTGAAGCTTTCTTT.